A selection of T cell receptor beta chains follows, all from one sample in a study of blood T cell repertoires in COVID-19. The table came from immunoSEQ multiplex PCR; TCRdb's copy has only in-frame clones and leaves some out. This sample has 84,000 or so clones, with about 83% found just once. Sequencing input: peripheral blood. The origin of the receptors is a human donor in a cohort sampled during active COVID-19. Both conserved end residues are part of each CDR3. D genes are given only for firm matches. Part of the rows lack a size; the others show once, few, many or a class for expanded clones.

DNA: TGTGCCAGCACTCGAGCGGGGGTCACAGATACGCAGTATTTT; CDR3: CASTRAGVTDTQYF; D: TRBD2; size: .; V: TRBV27; J: TRBJ2-3
DNA: TGTGCCAGCAGACTTCCCGCAGGGCCTAACACCGGGGAGCTGTTTTTT; CDR3: CASRLPAGPNTGELFF; D: .; size: .; V: TRBV28; J: TRBJ2-2
DNA: TGTGCCATCAGAGGGACAGGGTTAGGCCAGCCCCAGCATTTT; CDR3: CAIRGTGLGQPQHF; D: TRBD1; size: .; V: TRBV10-3; J: TRBJ1-5
DNA: TGTGCCAGCAGTTTCATACCTAACCCTGTTGGCAATCAGCCCCAGCATTTT; CDR3: CASSFIPNPVGNQPQHF; D: .; size: few; V: TRBV28; J: TRBJ1-5
DNA: TGTGCCAGCAGGGGGCGAATTAGTATTAACTATGGCTACACCTTC; CDR3: CASRGRISINYGYTF; D: .; size: .; V: TRBV2; J: TRBJ1-2
DNA: TGTGCCAGTAGCCGGGACAGACAAGAGACCCAGTACTTC; CDR3: CASSRDRQETQYF; D: TRBD1; size: .; V: TRBV19; J: TRBJ2-5
DNA: TGTGCCTGGACGAGGATGTTTGGCAATGAGCAGTTCTTC; CDR3: CAWTRMFGNEQFF; D: .; size: .; V: TRBV30; J: TRBJ2-1
DNA: TGTGCCAGCAGTGACAGAAGGAACGAGCAGTACTTC; CDR3: CASSDRRNEQYF; D: .; size: once; V: TRBV28; J: TRBJ2-7
DNA: TGCAGCATAAGCCGGGACACTGGAAGATCCGGGGAGCTGTTTTTT; CDR3: CSISRDTGRSGELFF; D: .; size: .; V: TRBV29-1; J: TRBJ2-2
DNA: TGTGCCAGCAGCTTAGGCAGGGTGGGTCAGCCCCAGCATTTT; CDR3: CASSLGRVGQPQHF; D: .; size: .; V: TRBV5-6; J: TRBJ1-5
DNA: TGTGCCAGCAGCAAAGTAAAGGACAATAATCAGCCCCAGCATTTT; CDR3: CASSKVKDNNQPQHF; D: .; size: .; V: TRBV21-1; J: TRBJ1-5
DNA: TGTGCCAGCAGCACGGGACAGGGGTCTGGCTACACCTTC; CDR3: CASSTGQGSGYTF; D: TRBD1; size: .; V: TRBV7-2; J: TRBJ1-2
DNA: TGTGCCACCAGTGATACCCGGGAGCAGTACTTC; CDR3: CATSDTREQYF; D: .; size: .; V: TRBV24-1; J: TRBJ2-7
DNA: TGTGCCAGTAGTACACAGGTGAGCTCCTACAATGAGCAGTTCTTC; CDR3: CASSTQVSSYNEQFF; D: .; size: .; V: TRBV19; J: TRBJ2-1
DNA: TGTGCCAGCAGCCCCCGGACAGGGGAGCGTGAGCAGTTCTTC; CDR3: CASSPRTGEREQFF; D: TRBD1; size: .; V: TRBV9; J: TRBJ2-1
DNA: TGTGCCAGCAGCTCCCTACGGGGGAGCCCCACAGATACGCAGTATTTT; CDR3: CASSSLRGSPTDTQYF; D: .; size: .; V: TRBV6-6; J: TRBJ2-3
DNA: TGTGCCAGCAGTTTGACCGGGACAGGGACTTACGAGCAGTACTTC; CDR3: CASSLTGTGTYEQYF; D: TRBD1; size: .; V: TRBV28; J: TRBJ2-7
DNA: TGTGCCAGCAGCTGGCGCGGACAGCCTAATGAAAAACTGTTTTTT; CDR3: CASSWRGQPNEKLFF; D: .; size: .; V: TRBV5-4; J: TRBJ1-4
DNA: TGTGCCACCAGTGTGAGGGACAGGGACTATGGCTACACCTTC; CDR3: CATSVRDRDYGYTF; D: TRBD1; size: few; V: TRBV24-1; J: TRBJ1-2
DNA: TGTGCCAGCAGCGGGGGACTAGCTGTCTTCAATGAGCAGTTCTTC; CDR3: CASSGGLAVFNEQFF; D: TRBD2; size: .; V: TRBV9; J: TRBJ2-1
DNA: TGTGCCAGCAGTCGACAGGGGGCTACAGATACGCAGTATTTT; CDR3: CASSRQGATDTQYF; D: TRBD1; size: .; V: TRBV28; J: TRBJ2-3
DNA: TGTGCCAGCAGTTCACTCGGGGGGGTCTACGAGCAGTACTTC; CDR3: CASSSLGGVYEQYF; D: TRBD2; size: .; V: TRBV6-6; J: TRBJ2-7
DNA: TGCGCCAGCAGCCAATCCCTAGCGGGAGGGCCGGGGGCAGATACGCAGTATTTT; CDR3: CASSQSLAGGPGADTQYF; D: TRBD2; size: few; V: TRBV4-3; J: TRBJ2-3
DNA: TGTGCCAGCAGCTCCGGACTAGCGGGAAGGGCCGGGGAGCTGTTTTTT; CDR3: CASSSGLAGRAGELFF; D: TRBD2; size: .; V: TRBV5-4; J: TRBJ2-2
DNA: TGTGCCATCAGTGACTGGACAGATTCACCCCTCCACTTT; CDR3: CAISDWTDSPLHF; D: .; size: .; V: TRBV10-3; J: TRBJ1-6
DNA: TGTGCCAGCAGTACCAGGCCTAGCGGGAGGCACACCGGGGAGCTGTTTTTT; CDR3: CASSTRPSGRHTGELFF; D: TRBD2; size: .; V: TRBV28; J: TRBJ2-2
DNA: TGTGCCAGCAGCTTAACCGGGGCAGGGGGCTCGGACGAGCAGTACTTC; CDR3: CASSLTGAGGSDEQYF; D: TRBD1; size: few; V: TRBV7-2; J: TRBJ2-7
DNA: TGTGCCAGCAGTGAGGAGGCAGGAGCAAAGGCTTTCTTT; CDR3: CASSEEAGAKAFF; D: .; size: .; V: TRBV6-1; J: TRBJ1-1
DNA: TGTGCCAGCAGTTTTACGGGAGAGGCAGATACGCAGTATTTT; CDR3: CASSFTGEADTQYF; D: .; size: .; V: TRBV28; J: TRBJ2-3
DNA: TGTGCCAGCAGTCCCGCGGGGGGGTTGGGCTATGGCTACACCTTC; CDR3: CASSPAGGLGYGYTF; D: .; size: .; V: TRBV28; J: TRBJ1-2
DNA: TGTGCCAGCAGCACAACTAGCGGTGATGAGCAGTTCTTC; CDR3: CASSTTSGDEQFF; D: TRBD2; size: few; V: TRBV5-4; J: TRBJ2-1
DNA: TGTGCCAGCAGTTACTTGATAGCGGGAGGAGAGACCCAGTACTTC; CDR3: CASSYLIAGGETQYF; D: TRBD2; size: .; V: TRBV6-5; J: TRBJ2-5
DNA: TGCGCCAGCAGCTCGAACTCCGGGACACGATACGAGCAGTACTTC; CDR3: CASSSNSGTRYEQYF; D: .; size: .; V: TRBV5-1; J: TRBJ2-7